This T cell receptor (beta chain) stems from a study of OX40 agonist ivuxolimab in advanced cancers. Across the whole study: Patients were treated with intravenous ivuxolimab, dosed at 0.01 to 10 mg/kg and infused every 2 weeks. Those treated in dose escalation had hepatocellular carcinoma, melanoma, renal cell cancer or head and neck cancer. Study-wide results and caveats: More expanded clones were found, on average, in CD8+ than in CD4+ T cells.

V gave up 3 bases and J gave up 6 bases, with 8 bases separating them. The CDR3 is 12 amino acids. From germline, CDR1 is MDHEN and CDR2 SYDVKM. As to this clone: The antigen remains undetermined. This same CDR3 is encoded by further DNA sequences in the sample.

Here immunoSEQ multiplex PCR was the method, and the copy in TCRdb shows in-frame clones only, minus some. The sample consists of 75,000 to 100,000 clones, around nine tenths of them appearing once. Blood was sampled at baseline, cycle 4 day 1, and cycle 7 day 1. The starting material was CD4+ or CD8+ T cells sorted from blood, obtained in a trial of the OX40 agonist ivuxolimab. The TCR comes from an adult with an advanced solid tumor such as melanoma, head and neck, liver or kidney cancer. The rearrangement uses TRBV28 and TRBJ1-1; D gene unclear. In nucleotides, the CDR3 is TGTGCCAGCAGTTTGCTGAGCTCTGAAGCTTTCTTT. Its translation: CASSLLSSEAFF.